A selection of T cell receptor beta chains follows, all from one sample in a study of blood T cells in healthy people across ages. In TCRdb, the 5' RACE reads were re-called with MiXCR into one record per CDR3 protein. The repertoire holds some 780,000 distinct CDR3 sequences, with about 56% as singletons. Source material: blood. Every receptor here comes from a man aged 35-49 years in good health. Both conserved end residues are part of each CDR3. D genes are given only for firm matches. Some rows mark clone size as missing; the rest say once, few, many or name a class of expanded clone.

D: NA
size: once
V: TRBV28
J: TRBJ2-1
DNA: TGTGCCAGCAGGGGGCAAGTGGCCTACAATGAGCAGTTCTTC
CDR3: CASRGQVAYNEQFF

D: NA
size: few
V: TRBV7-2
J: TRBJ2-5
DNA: TGTGCCAGCAGCCTAAGAGGCCGTTCATCAACTCAAGAGACCCAGTACTTC
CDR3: CASSLRGRSSTQETQYF

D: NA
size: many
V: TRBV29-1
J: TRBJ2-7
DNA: TGCAGCGTTGGGGACGACGAGCAGTACTTC
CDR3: CSVGDDEQYF

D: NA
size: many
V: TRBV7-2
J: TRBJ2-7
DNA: TGTGCCAGCAGCCCCAGTTCTATAACCTACGAGCAGTACTTC
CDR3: CASSPSSITYEQYF

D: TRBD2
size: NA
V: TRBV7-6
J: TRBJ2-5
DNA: TGTGCCAGCAGCCCCACCCGGCGGGGGATCCAAGAGACCCAGTACTTC
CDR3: CASSPTRRGIQETQYF

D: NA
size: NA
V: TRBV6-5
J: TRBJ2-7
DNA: TGTGCCAGCAGTTACGGTCTACAATCGAGTGAGCAGTACTTC
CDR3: CASSYGLQSSEQYF

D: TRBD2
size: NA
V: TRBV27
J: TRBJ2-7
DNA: TGTGCCAGCAGTTTCTCTGCGGGGGGACCCTACGAGCAGTACTTC
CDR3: CASSFSAGGPYEQYF

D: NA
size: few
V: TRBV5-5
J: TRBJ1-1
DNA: TGTGCCAGCAGCCCCCGGGGTATGAACACTGAAGCTTTCTTT
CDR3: CASSPRGMNTEAFF

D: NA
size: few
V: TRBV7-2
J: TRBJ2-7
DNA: TGTGCCAGCAGCTTAGGTCAGTCAGGGGCCTACGAGCAGTACTTC
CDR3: CASSLGQSGAYEQYF

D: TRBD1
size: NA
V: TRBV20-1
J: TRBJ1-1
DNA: TGCAGTGCCGATAGGGACAGGGGGACTGAAGCTTTCTTT
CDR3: CSADRDRGTEAFF

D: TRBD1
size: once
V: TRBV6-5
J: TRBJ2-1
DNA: TGTGCCAGCAGTTTGGACAGGTCTCTCAATGAGCAGTTCTTC
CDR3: CASSLDRSLNEQFF

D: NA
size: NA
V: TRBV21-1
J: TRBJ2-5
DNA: TGTGCCAGCAGCAAGGGGGACCGAATTCAAGAGACCCAGTACTTC
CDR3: CASSKGDRIQETQYF

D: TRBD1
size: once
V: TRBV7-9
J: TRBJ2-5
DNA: TGTGCCAGCAGCTCCTCCGCCGACAGGGGGCAATTCTTAGAGACCCAGTACTTC
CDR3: CASSSSADRGQFLETQYF

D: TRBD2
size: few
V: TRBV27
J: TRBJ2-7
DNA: TGTGCCAGCAAGACTCGCAACCGGACTAGCGGGAGCAACGAGCAGTACTTC
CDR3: CASKTRNRTSGSNEQYF

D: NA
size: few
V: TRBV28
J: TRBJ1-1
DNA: TGTGCCAGCACCCGTGACAGCCAGAATGAAGCTTTCTTT
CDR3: CASTRDSQNEAFF

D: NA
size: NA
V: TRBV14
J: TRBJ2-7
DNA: TGTGCCAGCAGCCAAGGGTTCGAGCAGTACTTC
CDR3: CASSQGFEQYF

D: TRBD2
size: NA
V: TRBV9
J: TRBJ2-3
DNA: TGTGCCAGCAGCCCAAGACTAGCTGTTTCGGATACGCAGTATTTT
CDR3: CASSPRLAVSDTQYF

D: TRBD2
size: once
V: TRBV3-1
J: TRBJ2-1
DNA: TGTGCCAGCAGCCAAAATTTCGGGGGGGGGCGAAAGCAGTTCTTC
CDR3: CASSQNFGGGRKQFF

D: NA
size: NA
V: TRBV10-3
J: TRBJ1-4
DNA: TGTGCCATCAGTTCCCAGGACAGCCCCGCCGCCGACAAAAATGAAAAACTGTTTTTT
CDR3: CAISSQDSPAADKNEKLFF

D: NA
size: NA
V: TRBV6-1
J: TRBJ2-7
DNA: TGTGCCGGGAGCAGTTACAGGTTGAGCTCCTACGAGCAGTACTTC
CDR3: CAGSSYRLSSYEQYF

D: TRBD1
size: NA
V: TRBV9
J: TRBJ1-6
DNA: TGTGCCAGCAGCGCCTCAGGACAGGGGATTTCACCCCTCCACTTT
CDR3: CASSASGQGISPLHF

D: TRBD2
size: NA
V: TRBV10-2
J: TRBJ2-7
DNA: TGCGCCAGCGCGCTAGCGGGAGATTTCGAGCAGTACTTC
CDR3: CASALAGDFEQYF

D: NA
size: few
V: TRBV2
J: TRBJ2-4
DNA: TGTGCCAGCAGTGGTGAAGAAAACATTCAGTACTTC
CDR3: CASSGEENIQYF

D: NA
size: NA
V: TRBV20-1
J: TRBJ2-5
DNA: TGCAGTGATAACGGGGGCTTTCAAGAGACCCAGTACTTC
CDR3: CSDNGGFQETQYF

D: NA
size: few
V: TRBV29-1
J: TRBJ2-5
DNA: TGCAGCGTTTCCCAAACGTACCAAGAGACCCAGTACTTC
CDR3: CSVSQTYQETQYF

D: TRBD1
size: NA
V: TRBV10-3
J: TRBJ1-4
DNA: TGTGCCATCAGCCCAACAGGGGGTCAAGGTGAAAAACTGTTTTTT
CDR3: CAISPTGGQGEKLFF

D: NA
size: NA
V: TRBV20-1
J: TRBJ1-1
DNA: TGCAGTGCTCCCAGGGGTGAGGTCTCTGAAGCTTTCTTT
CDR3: CSAPRGEVSEAFF

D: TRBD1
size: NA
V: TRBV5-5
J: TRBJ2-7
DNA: TGTGCCAGCAGCCACCGACAGGGGCCTACCTACGAGCAGTACTTC
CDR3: CASSHRQGPTYEQYF

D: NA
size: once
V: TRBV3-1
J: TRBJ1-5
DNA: TGTGCCAGCAGCCAGGGGGCCAATCGGCCCCAGCATTTT
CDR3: CASSQGANRPQHF

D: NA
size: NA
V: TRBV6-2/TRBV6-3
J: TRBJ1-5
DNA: TGTGCCAGCAGCCCAAACAGTTTAAATCAGCCCCAGCATTTT
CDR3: CASSPNSLNQPQHF

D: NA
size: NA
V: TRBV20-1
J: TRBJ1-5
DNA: TGCAGTGCTAGAGATAGTAGGCAGAAAAATCAGCCCCAGCATTTT
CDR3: CSARDSRQKNQPQHF

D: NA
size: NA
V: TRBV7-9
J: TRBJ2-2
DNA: TGTGCCAGCAGCCCCACACTTAGAGACACTCCGAACACCGGGGAGCTGTTTTTT
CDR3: CASSPTLRDTPNTGELFF

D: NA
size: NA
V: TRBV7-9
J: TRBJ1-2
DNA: TGTGCCAGCAGCCAAACATTGGAGGGCTACACCTTC
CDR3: CASSQTLEGYTF

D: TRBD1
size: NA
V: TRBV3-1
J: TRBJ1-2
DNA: TGTGCCAGCAGCCGAATTATCCAGGGGGGCCGGGGACGTAGGGGCTACACCTTC
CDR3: CASSRIIQGGRGRRGYTF

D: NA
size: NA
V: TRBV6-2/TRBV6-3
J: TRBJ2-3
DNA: TGTGCCAGCAGTCTCCCGGGGAGTACAGGAGATACGCAGTATTTT
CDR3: CASSLPGSTGDTQYF

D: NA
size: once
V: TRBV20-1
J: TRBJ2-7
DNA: TGCAGTGCCAAGGGGGACTCCTACGAGCAGTACTTC
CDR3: CSAKGDSYEQYF

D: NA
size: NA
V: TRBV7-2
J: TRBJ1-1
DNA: TGTGCCAGCAGCTTAGACGAGTTACGTGAAGCTTTCTTT
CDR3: CASSLDELREAFF

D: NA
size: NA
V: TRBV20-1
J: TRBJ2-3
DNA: TGCAGTGCCCCTCCCTCCAGCGGGGATACGCAGTATTTT
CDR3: CSAPPSSGDTQYF

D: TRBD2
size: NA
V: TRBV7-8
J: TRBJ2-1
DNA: TGTGCCAGCTCGACAGAACTAGCGGGAGGTCCTTTTATGGATGAGCAGTTCTTC
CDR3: CASSTELAGGPFMDEQFF

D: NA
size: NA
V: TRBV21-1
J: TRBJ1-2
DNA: TGTGCCAGCAGCATACTGGGACGGAGGGAAGGCTACACCTTC
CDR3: CASSILGRREGYTF

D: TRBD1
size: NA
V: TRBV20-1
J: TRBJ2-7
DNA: TGCAGTGCTAGAGCTAGGGACAGGGGGCTTGGGAACGAGCAGTACTTC
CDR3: CSARARDRGLGNEQYF

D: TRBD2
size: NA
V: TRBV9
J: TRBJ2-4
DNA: TGTGCCAGCAGCGCCGGAGTGGGACTATCGACCAAAAACATTCAGTACTTC
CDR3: CASSAGVGLSTKNIQYF

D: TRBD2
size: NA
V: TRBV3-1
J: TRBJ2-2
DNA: TGTGCCAGCAGCCAAGGAATAGAAGGCGGGAGGCCCTATGGCACCGGGGAGCTGTTTTTT
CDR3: CASSQGIEGGRPYGTGELFF

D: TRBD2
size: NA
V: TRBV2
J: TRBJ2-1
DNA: TGTGCCAGCCACGGAGGACTAGCTTACAATGAGCAGTTCTTC
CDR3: CASHGGLAYNEQFF

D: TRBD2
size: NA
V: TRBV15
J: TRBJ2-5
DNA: TGTGCCACCCAAACCTCTAGCGGGGAGACCCAGTACTTC
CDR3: CATQTSSGETQYF